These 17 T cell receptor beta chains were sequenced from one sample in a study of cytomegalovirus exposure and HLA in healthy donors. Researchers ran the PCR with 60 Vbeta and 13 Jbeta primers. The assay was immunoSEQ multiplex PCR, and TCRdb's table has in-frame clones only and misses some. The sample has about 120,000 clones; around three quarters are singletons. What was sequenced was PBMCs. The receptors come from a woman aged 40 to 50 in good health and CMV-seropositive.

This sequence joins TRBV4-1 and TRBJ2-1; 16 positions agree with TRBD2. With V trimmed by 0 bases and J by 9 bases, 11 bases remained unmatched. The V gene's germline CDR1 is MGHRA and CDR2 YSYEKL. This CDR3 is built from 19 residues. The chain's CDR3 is CASSQDRAGTSGGAGEQFF. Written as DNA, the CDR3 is TGCGCCAGCAGCCAAGATCGCGCCGGGACTAGCGGGGGGGCGGGTGAGCAGTTCTTC.

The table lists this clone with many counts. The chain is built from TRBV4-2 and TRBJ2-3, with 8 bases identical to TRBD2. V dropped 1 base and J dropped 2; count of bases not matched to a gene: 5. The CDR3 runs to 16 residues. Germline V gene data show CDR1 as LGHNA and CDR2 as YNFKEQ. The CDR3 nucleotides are TGTGCCAGCAGCCAAGCCTCACTAGCGGACACAGATACGCAGTATTTT. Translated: CASSQASLADTDTQYF.

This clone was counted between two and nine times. CDR3 loop: CAPPGGISPGDTF. CDR3 coding DNA: TGTGCCCCCCCCGGGGGGATTTCGCCAGGGGACACCTTC. The chain carries TRBV9 and TRBJ1-2, with D possibly matching TRBD1 (6 bases). CDR3 length: 13 amino acids. CDR1 and CDR2 from the germline V gene are SGDLS and YYNGEE. V gave up 10 bases and J gave up 12 bases, with 25 bases separating them.

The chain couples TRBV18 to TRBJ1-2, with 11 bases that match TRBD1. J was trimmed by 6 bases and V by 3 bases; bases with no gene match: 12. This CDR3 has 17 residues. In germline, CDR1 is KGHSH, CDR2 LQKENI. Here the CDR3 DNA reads TGTGCCAGCTCACCTTATTTAGGACAGGGGGCGAAGGATGGCTACACCTTC. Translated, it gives CASSPYLGQGAKDGYTF.

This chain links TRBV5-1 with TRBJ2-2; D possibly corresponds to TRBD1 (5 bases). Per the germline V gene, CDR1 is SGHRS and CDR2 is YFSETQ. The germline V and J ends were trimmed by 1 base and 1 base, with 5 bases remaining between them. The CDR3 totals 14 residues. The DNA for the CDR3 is TGCGCCAGCAGCTTGAGGGGGAACACCGGGGAGCTGTTTTTT. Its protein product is CASSLRGNTGELFF. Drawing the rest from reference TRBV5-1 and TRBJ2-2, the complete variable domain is KAGVTQTPRYLIKTRGQQVTLSCSPISGHRSVSWYQQTPGQGLQFLFEYFSETQRNKGNFPGRFSGRQFSNSRSEMNVSTLELGDSALYLCASSLRGNTGELFFGEGSRLTVL.

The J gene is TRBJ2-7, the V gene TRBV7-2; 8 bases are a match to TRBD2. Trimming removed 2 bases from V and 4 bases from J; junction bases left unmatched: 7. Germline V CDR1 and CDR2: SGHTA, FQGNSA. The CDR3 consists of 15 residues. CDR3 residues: CASSLILAGVYEQYF. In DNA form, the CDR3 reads TGTGCCAGCAGCTTAATCCTAGCGGGCGTTTACGAGCAGTACTTC.

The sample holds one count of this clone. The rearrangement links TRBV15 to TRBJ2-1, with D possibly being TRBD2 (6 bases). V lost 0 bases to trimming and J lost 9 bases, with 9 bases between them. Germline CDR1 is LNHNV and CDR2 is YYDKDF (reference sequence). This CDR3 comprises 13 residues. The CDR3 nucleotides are TGTGCCACCAGCAGAGAGGCGGGGTCTGAGCAGTTCTTC. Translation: CATSREAGSEQFF.

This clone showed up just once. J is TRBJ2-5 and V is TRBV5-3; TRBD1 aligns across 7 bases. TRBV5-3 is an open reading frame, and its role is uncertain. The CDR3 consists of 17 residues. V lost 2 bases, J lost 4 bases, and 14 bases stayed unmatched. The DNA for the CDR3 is TGTGCCAGAAGCTTAGAATCCGACAGGGCGTTAGGAGAGACCCAGTACTTC. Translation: CARSLESDRALGETQYF.

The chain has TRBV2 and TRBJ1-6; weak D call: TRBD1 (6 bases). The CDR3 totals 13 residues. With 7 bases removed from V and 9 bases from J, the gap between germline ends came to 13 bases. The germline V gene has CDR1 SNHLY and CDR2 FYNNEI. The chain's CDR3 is CASTQRGFSPLHF. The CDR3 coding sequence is TGTGCCAGCACCCAAAGGGGGTTTTCACCCCTCCACTTT.

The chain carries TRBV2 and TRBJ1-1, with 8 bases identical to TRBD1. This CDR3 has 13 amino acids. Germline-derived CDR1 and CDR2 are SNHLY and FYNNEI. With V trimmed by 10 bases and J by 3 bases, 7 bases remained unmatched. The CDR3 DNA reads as TGTGCCAACCTACAGGGGGGTTACACTGAAGCTTTCTTT. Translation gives CANLQGGYTEAFF. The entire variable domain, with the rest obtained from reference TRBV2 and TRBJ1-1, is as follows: EPEVTQTPSHQVTQMGQEVILRCVPISNHLYFYWYRQILGQKVEFLVSFYNNEISEKSEIFDDQFSVERPDGSNFTLKIRSTKLEDSAMYFCANLQGGYTEAFFGQGTRLTVV.

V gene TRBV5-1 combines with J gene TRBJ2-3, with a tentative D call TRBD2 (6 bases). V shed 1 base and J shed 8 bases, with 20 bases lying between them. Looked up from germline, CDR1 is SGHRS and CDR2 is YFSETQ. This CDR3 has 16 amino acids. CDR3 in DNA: TGCGCCAGCAGCTTGTCGGGACTCCACCCTCTCGGTACGCAGTATTTT. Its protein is CASSLSGLHPLGTQYF. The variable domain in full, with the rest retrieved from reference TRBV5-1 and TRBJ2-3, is KAGVTQTPRYLIKTRGQQVTLSCSPISGHRSVSWYQQTPGQGLQFLFEYFSETQRNKGNFPGRFSGRQFSNSRSEMNVSTLELGDSALYLCASSLSGLHPLGTQYFGPGTRLTVL.

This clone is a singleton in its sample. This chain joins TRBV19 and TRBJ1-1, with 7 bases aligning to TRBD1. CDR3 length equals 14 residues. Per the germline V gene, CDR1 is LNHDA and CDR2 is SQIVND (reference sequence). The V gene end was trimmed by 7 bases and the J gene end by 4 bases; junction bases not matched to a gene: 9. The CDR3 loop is CASKNQQGTTEAFF. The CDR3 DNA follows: TGTGCCAGTAAAAATCAACAGGGGACCACTGAAGCTTTCTTT.

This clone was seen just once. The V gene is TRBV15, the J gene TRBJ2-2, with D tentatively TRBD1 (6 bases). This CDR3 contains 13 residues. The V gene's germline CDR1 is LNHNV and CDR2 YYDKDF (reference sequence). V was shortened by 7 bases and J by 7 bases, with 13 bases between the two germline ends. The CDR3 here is CATTTQGIGELFF. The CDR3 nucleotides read TGTGCCACCACCACACAGGGCATCGGGGAGCTGTTTTTT.

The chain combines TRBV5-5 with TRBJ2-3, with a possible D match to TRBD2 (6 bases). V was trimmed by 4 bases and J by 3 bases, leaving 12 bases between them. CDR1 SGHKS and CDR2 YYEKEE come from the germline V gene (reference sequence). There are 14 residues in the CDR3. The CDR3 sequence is CASSPEGLTDTQYF. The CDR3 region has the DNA TGTGCCAGCAGCCCGGAGGGCCTTACAGATACGCAGTATTTT.

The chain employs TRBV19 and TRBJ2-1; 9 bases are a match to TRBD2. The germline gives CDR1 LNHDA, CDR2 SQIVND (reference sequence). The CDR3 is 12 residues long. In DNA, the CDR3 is TGTGCATCTAGCGGGAAACACAATGAGCAGTTCTTC. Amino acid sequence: CASSGKHNEQFF.

The CDR3 spells CASSARTGSNQPQHF. In nucleotides, the CDR3 is TGTGCCAGCAGTGCCCGGACAGGGAGCAATCAGCCCCAGCATTTT. The chain joins TRBV2 to TRBJ1-5; TRBD1 matches 8 bases. The CDR3 sequence is 15 residues long. Germline V gene lookup returns CDR1 SNHLY and CDR2 FYNNEI. With 4 bases clipped from V and 1 base from J, the junction kept 3 bases outside the gene matches.

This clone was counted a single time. The CDR3 DNA is TGCGCCAGCAGCTTGGTGGCAACAGGGGGCACTGAAGCTTTCTTT. Protein product: CASSLVATGGTEAFF. V usage is TRBV5-1 and J usage is TRBJ1-1, with TRBD1 matching 8 bases. The ends lost 0 bases at V and 4 bases at J; junction bases unmatched: 5. Germline V gene lookup returns CDR1 SGHRS and CDR2 YFSETQ. There are 15 residues in the CDR3.